These 21 T cell receptor beta chains were sequenced from one sample in a study of T cells after posttransplantation cyclophosphamide. The repertoire was sequenced with immunoSEQ multiplex PCR; TCRdb's copy has only in-frame clones and lacks some. This table has about 24,000 clones, 86% appearing once. The sequenced material came from PBMCs. The receptors stem from a woman aged 55-70 years with a blood cancer, CMV-positive, and with a related stem cell donor.

This clone showed up just once. The chain combines TRBV11-2 with TRBJ2-1; tentatively, D is TRBD2 (6 bases). The CDR3 covers 15 residues. Trimming took off 0 bases at V and 6 bases at J, with 12 bases between the two ends. Germline lookup yields CDR1 SGHAT and CDR2 FQNNGV. CDR3 sequence: CASSLDHLAINEQFF. DNA for the CDR3: TGTGCCAGCAGCTTAGATCACCTAGCGATCAATGAGCAGTTCTTC.

The chain employs TRBV6-1 and TRBJ1-1; 7 positions match TRBD1. The V gene end was trimmed by 5 bases and the J gene end by 2 bases; junction bases not matched to a gene: 5. Germline V gives CDR1 MNHNS, CDR2 SASEGT. The CDR3 spans 14 residues. The CDR3 sequence is CASSRTGPNTEAFF. Written as DNA, the CDR3 is TGTGCCAGCAGTCGGACAGGCCCCAACACTGAAGCTTTCTTT.

The chain combines TRBV6-6 with TRBJ1-2; D is unclear. The CDR3 has 12 residues. In germline, CDR1 is MNHNY, CDR2 SVGAGI (reference sequence). The V gene lost 6 bases and the J gene lost 2 bases, with 7 bases spanning the gap. Here the CDR3 reads CASRSGNYGYTF. CDR3 DNA sequence: TGTGCCAGCAGGTCCGGGAACTATGGCTACACCTTC.

The genes are TRBV19 and TRBJ2-1; 9 bases agree with TRBD1. Trimming removed 9 bases from V and 12 bases from J; junction bases left unmatched: 18. This CDR3 has 15 residues. CDR1 LNHDA and CDR2 SQIVND come from the germline V gene (reference sequence). CDR3 sequence (DNA): TGTGCCAGGCAACCGACAGGGGGGGTACCACAAGGGCAGTTCTTC. It is translated as CARQPTGGVPQGQFF.

The CDR3, as DNA: TGTGCCAGCAGTGATTGGACAGGATACCGATCTGGAAACACCATATATTTT. It encodes CASSDWTGYRSGNTIYF. The gene calls are TRBV6-1 and TRBJ1-3, with 7 bases matching TRBD1. Germline V gives CDR1 MNHNS, CDR2 SASEGT. The CDR3 loop spans 17 amino acids. The J segment lost 1 base and the V segment lost 3 bases, leaving 9 bases of the junction unmatched.

CDR3 loop: CAWSLAGGADTQYF. CDR3 sequence (DNA): TGTGCCTGGAGTCTAGCGGGAGGGGCAGATACGCAGTATTTT. The chain combines TRBV30 with TRBJ2-3; 12 nucleotides agree with TRBD2. After removal of 2 bases from V and 4 bases from J, the junction contained 1 base not matched to a gene. The germline CDR1 and CDR2 sequences are GTSNPN and SVGIG (reference sequence). The length of the CDR3 is 14 residues.

The chain employs TRBV7-2 and TRBJ1-1; 7 nucleotides align to TRBD1. This CDR3 is 15 amino acids long. V dropped 5 bases and J dropped 5; count of bases not matched to a gene: 11. CDR1 is SGHTA, CDR2 FQGNSA, per germline. The CDR3 sequence is CASSPRTGSSTEAFF. In DNA form, the CDR3 reads TGTGCCAGCAGCCCTAGGACAGGATCTTCAACTGAAGCTTTCTTT.

V and J are TRBV6-1 and TRBJ2-5; possible D gene TRBD1, 6 bases. Germline-derived CDR1 and CDR2 are MNHNS and SASEGT. Trimming left V 7 bases short and J 0 bases short, with 15 bases between. The CDR3 consists of 15 residues. CDR3 amino acids: CASTKTQGYQETQYF. In DNA form, the CDR3 reads TGTGCCAGCACTAAAACACAGGGATACCAAGAGACCCAGTACTTC.

DNA for the CDR3: TGTGCCAGCTCACCAACCCTAGCGGGAACAAACAATGAGCAGTTCTTC. Amino acid sequence: CASSPTLAGTNNEQFF. The chain employs TRBV18 and TRBJ2-1; TRBD2 matches 9 bases. J lost 5 bases, V lost 2 bases, and 7 bases had no gene match. There are 16 residues in the CDR3. Per the germline V gene, CDR1 is KGHSH and CDR2 is LQKENI.

This sequence joins TRBV5-1 and TRBJ2-1, with TRBD2 matching over 8 bases. V shed 4 bases and J 6 bases; nucleotides not matched to a gene: 15. The germline V gene has CDR1 SGHRS and CDR2 YFSETQ. The length of the CDR3 is 17 residues. The CDR3 DNA is TGCGCCAGCAGCCGAAGAGTAACGAGCGGGAGTGTCAATGAGCAGTTCTTC. Translating gives CASSRRVTSGSVNEQFF.

This chain connects TRBV2 to TRBJ1-1; weak D call: TRBD1 (5 bases). V was clipped by 1 base and J by 0 bases, with 12 bases between them. The CDR3 consists of 16 residues. CDR1 and CDR2 from the germline V gene are SNHLY and FYNNEI. The DNA of the CDR3 is TGTGCCAGCAGTGAAGTGAGGGGACTAATGAACACTGAAGCTTTCTTT. This translates into CASSEVRGLMNTEAFF.

This sequence joins TRBV21-1 and TRBJ2-7; the tabulated D call, TRBD1, remains unverified against the DNA. TRBV21-1 is recorded as a pseudogene. CDR3 size: 11 residues. The CDR3 is CASSERGEQYF. CDR3 bases: TGTGCCAGCTCCGAAAGGGGCGAGCAGTACTTC.

The V gene is TRBV14, the J gene TRBJ2-1; 7 bases fit TRBD2. CDR3 size: 18 residues. After removal of 0 bases from V and 2 bases from J, the junction contained 10 bases not matched to a gene. Germline V gene lookup returns CDR1 SGHDN and CDR2 FVKESK. In nucleotides, the CDR3 is TGTGCCAGCAGCCAAGAGGCCCAGCGGGATAACCCCTACAATGAGCAGTTCTTC. It is translated as CASSQEAQRDNPYNEQFF.

The V call is TRBV11-1, the J call TRBJ2-5, with D uncertain. The end of the DNA aligns better with TRBJ2-7, so the J call may be wrong. The CDR3 extends over 14 amino acids. The germline V gene encodes CDR1 SGHAT and CDR2 FQDESV (reference sequence). The CDR3 DNA reads TGTGCCAGCAGCGACTCTGAGAAGCCCTACGAGCAGTACTTC. Amino acid sequence: CASSDSEKPYEQYF.

The chain has TRBV5-1 and TRBJ2-1; 12 nucleotides line up with TRBD2. Germline V gives CDR1 SGHRS, CDR2 YFSETQ. There are 16 residues in the CDR3. V was pared by 4 bases and J by 10 bases, with 12 bases of the junction left unmatched. This chain's CDR3 is CASSPRLAGDSGEQFF. In nucleotides, the CDR3 is TGCGCCAGCAGCCCGAGACTAGCGGGAGATTCTGGAGAGCAGTTCTTC.

This chain joins TRBV4-2 and TRBJ2-7, with 8 bases aligning to TRBD2. V shed 1 base, J shed 6 bases, and the junction held 8 bases outside the gene matches. The CDR3 extends over 15 amino acids. Germline V lookup: CDR1 LGHNA, CDR2 YNFKEQ. This CDR3 reads CASSQGRREVGEQYF. CDR3 DNA: TGTGCCAGCAGCCAAGGCCGGCGGGAGGTCGGCGAGCAGTACTTC.

The chain has TRBV6-5 and TRBJ2-2; TRBD2 might be the D (5 bases). The germline gives CDR1 MNHEY, CDR2 SVGAGI. CDR3 length equals 15 residues. V was shortened by 2 bases and J by 7 bases, with 14 bases between the two germline ends. CDR3 nucleotide sequence: TGTGCCAGCAGTTACATTGGCCTAGCCCACGGGGAGCTGTTTTTT. Protein: CASSYIGLAHGELFF.

This clone was found once. This chain links TRBV5-1 with TRBJ2-1; no reliable D call. V dropped 3 bases and J dropped 2 bases, with 3 bases sitting between them. Germline CDR1 and CDR2: SGHRS and YFSETQ. The CDR3 is made up of 12 amino acids. The CDR3 here is CASSSTYNEQFF. The CDR3 DNA reads as TGCGCCAGCAGCTCCACCTACAATGAGCAGTTCTTC.

V gene TRBV18 combines with J gene TRBJ2-1, with 8 bases matching TRBD2. The ends lost 1 base at V and 6 bases at J; junction bases unmatched: 5. The germline gives CDR1 KGHSH, CDR2 LQKENI. The CDR3 loop spans 15 amino acids. Here the CDR3 reads CASSPRGLGSNEQFF. The DNA of the CDR3 is TGTGCCAGCTCACCACGGGGACTAGGTAGCAATGAGCAGTTCTTC.

The chain is built from TRBV27 and TRBJ1-1; the match to TRBD1 covers 8 bases. Germline V gene lookup returns CDR1 MNHEY and CDR2 SMNVEV (reference sequence). The CDR3 consists of 14 residues. The ends lost 5 bases at V and 3 bases at J; junction bases unmatched: 5. CDR3 protein: CASSKTGEDTEAFF. CDR3 nucleotides: TGTGCCAGCAGTAAGACAGGGGAGGACACTGAAGCTTTCTTT.

The rearrangement uses TRBV5-5 and TRBJ1-2, with D perhaps matching TRBD1 (5 bases). The CDR3 extends over 15 amino acids. Trimming removed 1 base at V and 3 bases at J, with 13 bases between. Germline V gives CDR1 SGHKS, CDR2 YYEKEE (reference sequence). As DNA, the CDR3 is TGTGCCAGCAGCTTGAGAGTCGGCAGGGACTATGGCTACACCTTC. This gives the protein CASSLRVGRDYGYTF.